This passage covers 24 T cell receptor beta chains from one sample sequenced in a study of CD8 T cells in Susac syndrome. When the RNA was reverse transcribed, random hexamers were used with an input of roughly 0.45 to 1 ug. TCRdb re-called the immunoSEQ multiplex PCR reads with MiXCR, one entry per CDR3 protein. The sample has about 400,000 distinct CDR3 sequences, approximately 85% seen once. The sample taken for sequencing was CD8+ T cells from PBMCs. These receptor sequences come from a human donor with multiple sclerosis.

As to this clonotype: It is unclear where the CDR3 begins or ends on the DNA, so no DNA is shown, and the CDR3 is as TCRdb lists it. The rearrangement uses TRBV19 and TRBJ2-6. The germline gives CDR1 LNHDA, CDR2 SQIVND (reference sequence). Ends included, the CDR3 has 16 residues. The CDR3 loop reads CASSIWPRPGANVLTF.

The chain joins TRBV24-1 to TRBJ2-2; D remains ambiguous. CDR1 KGHDR and CDR2 SFDVKD come from the germline V gene. This CDR3 has 17 amino acids. V lost 4 bases and J lost 1, with 15 bases in between. In nucleotides, the CDR3 is TGTGCCACCAGTGACAAGGATCCAACACAGAACACCGGGGAGCTGTTTTTT. It specifies CATSDKDPTQNTGELFF.

The V and J genes are TRBV6-1 and TRBJ1-1, with a possible D match to TRBD1 (6 bases). Between the trimmed V and J ends, which lost 3 bases and 2 bases, there was a span of 10 bases. The germline gives CDR1 MNHNS, CDR2 SASEGT. The CDR3 extends over 14 amino acids. The CDR3 loop is CASSDRGFNTEAFF. Here the CDR3 DNA reads TGTGCCAGCAGTGACAGGGGCTTTAACACTGAAGCTTTCTTT.

This chain connects TRBV13 to TRBJ2-7, with TRBD1 identical over 7 bases. The CDR3 length is 17 residues. CDR1 and CDR2 (germline): PRHDT, FYEKMQ (reference sequence). J gave up 6 bases and V 4 bases, and 18 bases lay outside the gene matches. This CDR3 reads CASSSTRGDRSISEQYF. Written as DNA, the CDR3 is TGTGCCAGCAGCTCCACCCGAGGGGACAGATCGATCAGCGAGCAGTACTTC. The full variable domain, rest sourced from reference TRBV13 and TRBJ2-7, is AAGVIQSPRHLIKEKRETATLKCYPIPRHDTVYWYQQGPGQDPQFLISFYEKMQSDKGSIPDRFSAQQFSDYHSELNMSSLELGDSALYFCASSSTRGDRSISEQYFGPGTRLTVT.

The genes are TRBV19 and TRBJ2-1, with D possibly being TRBD1 (5 bases). The CDR3 sequence is 12 residues long. Germline values: CDR1 LNHDA, CDR2 SQIVND (reference sequence). V was pared by 5 bases and J by 8 bases, with 10 bases between. CDR3 sequence reads: CASSPQGYEQFF. DNA of the CDR3: TGTGCCAGTAGTCCTCAGGGCTATGAGCAGTTCTTC.

The V and J genes are TRBV7-9 and TRBJ1-3; no firm D call. Germline CDR1 reads SEHNR; CDR2 reads FQNEAQ (reference sequence). V lost 2 bases to trimming and J lost 4 bases, with 6 bases between them. This CDR3 is 13 amino acids long. CDR3 in DNA: TGTGCCAGCAGCTTACTTGCGGGAAACACCATATATTTT. Translating gives CASSLLAGNTIYF.

This clonotype was counted a single time. This chain joins TRBV7-8 and TRBJ2-3; D is unresolved. In germline, CDR1 is SGHVS, CDR2 FQNEAQ. V was pared by 1 base and J by 4 bases, with 9 bases between. The CDR3 contains 14 residues. The DNA for the CDR3 is TGTGCCAGCAGCTTAGTTCTAGTCGCAGATACGCAGTATTTT. Translation: CASSLVLVADTQYF.

This sequence joins TRBV27 and TRBJ1-5; no clear D. The CDR3 is 14 amino acids. V was cut by 0 bases and J by 6 bases, with 9 bases left in between. CDR1 and CDR2 from the germline V gene are MNHEY and SMNVEV (reference sequence). The CDR3 bases are TGTGCCAGCAGTTTATCGACCGGGTTTCAGCCCCAGCATTTT. Its protein product is CASSLSTGFQPQHF.

The chain employs TRBV12-3 or TRBV12-4 and TRBJ2-1; D is ambiguous. The V end was cut by 8 bases, the J end by 6 bases, with 8 bases between. The CDR3 runs to 11 residues. The CDR3 DNA reads TGTGCCAGCGCCTTAGGCAATGAGCAGTTCTTC. Its protein product is CASALGNEQFF.

This sequence joins TRBV20-1 and TRBJ2-7; D may be TRBD1 (6 bases). V was clipped by 1 base and J by 1 base, with 20 bases between them. This CDR3 contains 17 residues. Germline assignment: CDR1 DFQATT and CDR2 SNEGSKA (reference sequence). CDR3 DNA sequence: TGCAGTGCTAGAGCCGGACCAGGGACATCCGATTCCTACGAGCAGTACTTC. Residues: CSARAGPGTSDSYEQYF.

The rearrangement links TRBV3-1 to TRBJ2-5; 7 bases line up with TRBD2. V shed 4 bases and J 0 bases; nucleotides not matched to a gene: 5. This CDR3 spans 15 amino acids. CDR1 and CDR2 (germline): LGHDT, YNNKEL (reference sequence). CDR3 residues: CASSLNLADQETQYF. The CDR3 DNA reads TGTGCCAGCAGCCTTAACCTAGCGGACCAAGAGACCCAGTACTTC.

This chain links TRBV11-1 with TRBJ2-3; tentatively, D is TRBD1 or TRBD2 (5 bases each). The CDR3 consists of 20 residues. Trimming pared 1 base from V and 0 bases from J, leaving 23 bases between. Looked up from germline, CDR1 is SGHAT and CDR2 is FQDESV (reference sequence). CDR3 loop: CASSLGGRFLADHSTDTQYF. In DNA form, the CDR3 reads TGTGCCAGCAGCTTAGGGGGACGCTTTCTGGCAGACCATAGCACAGATACGCAGTATTTT.

The CDR3 nucleotides are TGTGCCAGCAGTTCCATATACCAGAGTAGGGCGTACACCGGGGAGCTGTTTTTT. Translating gives CASSSIYQSRAYTGELFF. The chain links TRBV28 to TRBJ2-2; D is ambiguous. CDR1 MDHEN and CDR2 SYDVKM come from the germline V gene. Trimming shortened V by 4 bases and J by 3 bases, and 21 bases separated the two germline ends. The CDR3 is made up of 18 amino acids.

The chain combines TRBV20-1 with TRBJ2-3, with 9 bases identical to TRBD2. This CDR3 has 16 residues. V was pared by 0 bases and J by 1 base, with 5 bases of the junction left unmatched. Per the germline V gene, CDR1 is DFQATT and CDR2 is SNEGSKA (reference sequence). For the CDR3, the DNA is TGCAGTGCTAGAGACGTAGCGGGAGCGCGCACAGATACGCAGTATTTT. Protein: CSARDVAGARTDTQYF.

The V call is TRBV5-6, the J call TRBJ2-1; no firm D call. The CDR3 runs 16 residues. The V end was cut by 4 bases, the J end by 6 bases, with 20 bases between. Germline-derived CDR1 and CDR2 are SGHDT and YYEEEE. CDR3 sequence: CASSGRKSLAGNEQFF. The CDR3 DNA follows: TGTGCCAGCAGCGGTCGAAAGTCTTTAGCTGGCAATGAGCAGTTCTTC.

The rearrangement joins TRBV13 to TRBJ1-2; the D is unclear. This CDR3 comprises 15 residues. Trimming stripped 2 bases from V and 3 bases from J, with 13 bases between. Germline values: CDR1 PRHDT, CDR2 FYEKMQ (reference sequence). CDR3 coding DNA: TGTGCCAGCAGCTTAAGGGAGTGGGCCTACTATGGCTACACCTTC. This encodes CASSLREWAYYGYTF.

The V and J genes are TRBV2 and TRBJ1-4; a possible D gene is TRBD1 (5 bases). Germline CDR1 SNHLY, CDR2 FYNNEI. This CDR3 has 14 amino acids. V lost 5 bases, J lost 4 bases, and 11 bases lay in between. CDR3 nucleotides: TGTGCCAGCAGTAGCCCCGGGGGTAATGAAAAACTGTTTTTT. Residues: CASSSPGGNEKLFF.

CDR3 DNA sequence: TGTGCCAGCAGTTTTTCTCTCATTAGCACAGATACGCAGTATTTT. The encoded protein is CASSFSLISTDTQYF. The chain has TRBV12-3 or TRBV12-4 and TRBJ2-3; D is uncertain. The CDR3 extends over 15 amino acids. Trimming pared 3 bases from V and 0 bases from J, leaving 10 bases between.

The chain couples TRBV9 to TRBJ2-1; TRBD2 matches 9 bases. Germline V gene sequence: CDR1 SGDLS, CDR2 YYNGEE. Unmatched junction bases numbered 9, after V lost 4 bases and J lost 4 bases. The CDR3 extends over 16 amino acids. Here the CDR3 DNA reads TGTGCCAGCAGCTACGTAGGCGCGGGAGGGTACAATGAGCAGTTCTTC. As protein: CASSYVGAGGYNEQFF.

This clonotype was recorded only once. This chain joins TRBV9 and TRBJ1-1; TRBD1 matches 9 bases. V lost 0 bases, J lost 7 bases, and 7 bases stayed unmatched. This CDR3 region has 15 residues. The germline V gene encodes CDR1 SGDLS and CDR2 YYNGEE. CDR3 residues: CASSVVRTGEDEAFF. Written as DNA, the CDR3 is TGTGCCAGCAGCGTAGTGAGGACAGGGGAGGATGAAGCTTTCTTT. Full variable domain (outside the CDR3, taken from reference TRBV9 and TRBJ1-1): DSGVTQTPKHLITATGQRVTLRCSPRSGDLSVYWYQQSLDQGLQFLIQYYNGEERAKGNILERFSAQQFPDLHSELNLSSLELGDSALYFCASSVVRTGEDEAFFGQGTRLTVV.

The chain is built from TRBV5-1 and TRBJ2-5; D may be TRBD1 or TRBD2 (5 bases each). Germline CDR1 and CDR2: SGHRS and YFSETQ. V lost 4 bases, J lost 1 base, and 17 bases lay in between. This CDR3 is built from 16 residues. CDR3 DNA sequence: TGCGCCAGCAGCCTAGCCCGGACACAGCTCCAAGAGACCCAGTACTTC. This sequence encodes CASSLARTQLQETQYF.

This clonotype has more than one count but fewer than ten. Written as DNA, the CDR3 is TGTGCCAGCAGTGTTGGACGGGACTATGGCTACACCTTC. It encodes CASSVGRDYGYTF. The chain couples TRBV6-5 to TRBJ1-2; no clear D gene. Germline lookup yields CDR1 MNHEY and CDR2 SVGAGI. The CDR3 extends over 13 amino acids. With 5 bases removed from V and 3 bases from J, the gap between germline ends came to 10 bases.

The rearrangement joins TRBV5-6 to TRBJ2-1, with a possible D match to TRBD1 (6 bases). The CDR3 runs to 12 residues. V shed 3 bases and J shed 9 bases, with 10 bases lying between them. Germline V lookup: CDR1 SGHDT, CDR2 YYEEEE. The CDR3 DNA reads TGTGCCAGCAGCTCGCAACAGGGTGAGCAGTTCTTC. This sequence encodes CASSSQQGEQFF.

The chain couples TRBV20-1 to TRBJ1-4, with 10 nucleotides matching TRBD1. With V trimmed by 6 bases and J by 7 bases, 8 bases remained unmatched. The V gene's germline CDR1 is DFQATT and CDR2 SNEGSKA (reference sequence). The CDR3 is 14 residues long. The chain's CDR3 is CSAKLGQGPEKLFF. CDR3 coding DNA: TGCAGTGCCAAACTGGGACAGGGGCCTGAAAAACTGTTTTTT.